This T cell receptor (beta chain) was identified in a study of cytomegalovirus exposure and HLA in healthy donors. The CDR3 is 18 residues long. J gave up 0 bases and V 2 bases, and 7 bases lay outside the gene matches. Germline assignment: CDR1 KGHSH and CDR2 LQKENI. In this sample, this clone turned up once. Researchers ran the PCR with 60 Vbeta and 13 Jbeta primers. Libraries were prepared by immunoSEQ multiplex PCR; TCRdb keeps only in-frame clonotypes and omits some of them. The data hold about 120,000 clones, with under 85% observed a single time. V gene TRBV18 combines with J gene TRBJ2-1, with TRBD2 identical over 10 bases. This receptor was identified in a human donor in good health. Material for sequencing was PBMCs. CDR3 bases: TGTGCCAGCTCACCAGCAACTAGCGGGGCTAGCTCCTACAATGAGCAGTTCTTC. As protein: CASSPATSGASSYNEQFF.